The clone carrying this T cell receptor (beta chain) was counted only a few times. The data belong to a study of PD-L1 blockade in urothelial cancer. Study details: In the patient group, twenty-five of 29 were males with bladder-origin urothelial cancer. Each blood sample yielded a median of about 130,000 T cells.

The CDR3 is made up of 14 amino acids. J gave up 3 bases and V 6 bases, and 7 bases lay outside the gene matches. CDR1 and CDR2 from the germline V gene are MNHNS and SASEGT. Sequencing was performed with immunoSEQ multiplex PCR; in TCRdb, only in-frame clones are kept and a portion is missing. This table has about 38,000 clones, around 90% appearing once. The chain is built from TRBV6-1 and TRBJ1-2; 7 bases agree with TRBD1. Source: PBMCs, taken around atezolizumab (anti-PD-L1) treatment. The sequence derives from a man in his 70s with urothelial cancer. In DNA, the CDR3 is TGTGCCAGCAGAAACAGGGGAGTCGACTATGGCTACACCTTC. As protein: CASRNRGVDYGYTF.